The 14 T cell receptor beta chains in this list originate from one sample, sequenced in a study of cytomegalovirus exposure and HLA in healthy donors. Primers included in the PCR were 60 Vbeta and 13 Jbeta primers. The method was immunoSEQ multiplex PCR; TCRdb's version includes in-frame clones alone and lacks a portion of them. This sample has about 190,000 clones, with over 60% found just once. Sequences were obtained from PBMCs. These receptor sequences come from a man younger than 45 in good health and CMV-seropositive.

This clone was recorded only once. J is TRBJ2-4 and V is TRBV7-2, with 7 bases aligning to TRBD1. The J segment lost 4 bases and the V segment lost 5 bases, leaving 14 bases of the junction unmatched. The CDR3 is made up of 17 amino acids. The germline CDR1 and CDR2 sequences are SGHTA and FQGNSA. The CDR3, as DNA: TGTGCCAGCAGCGATGTACAGGGGCCTTCACCGAAAAACATTCAGTACTTC. It is translated as CASSDVQGPSPKNIQYF. Looking up the rest from reference TRBV7-2 and TRBJ2-4 gives the full variable domain: GAGVSQSPSNKVTEKGKDVELRCDPISGHTALYWYRQSLGQGLEFLIYFQGNSAPDKSGLPSDRFSAERTGGSVSTLTIQRTQQEDSAVYLCASSDVQGPSPKNIQYFGAGTRLSVL.

The V gene is TRBV7-3, the J gene TRBJ1-1; 7 positions match TRBD1. CDR3 size: 16 residues. Trimming cost V 1 base and J 4 bases; bases outside gene matches: 9. Per germline, CDR1 SGHTA and CDR2 FQGTGA. As DNA, the CDR3 is TGTGCCAGCAGCTTAAGACGAGGGGGCGCAGGCACTGAAGCTTTCTTT. Protein sequence: CASSLRRGGAGTEAFF.

Written as DNA, the CDR3 is TGTGCCAGCAGTTTAAGTCAGTTCACCGGGGAGCTGTTTTTT. Translated, it gives CASSLSQFTGELFF. The gene calls are TRBV28 and TRBJ2-2; D call uncertain. CDR1 is MDHEN and CDR2 is SYDVKM in the germline V gene. CDR3 length equals 14 residues. V lost 2 bases and J lost 4, with 8 bases in between. The full variable domain, its missing parts supplied by reference TRBV28 and TRBJ2-2, is DVKVTQSSRYLVKRTGEKVFLECVQDMDHENMFWYRQDPGLGLRLIYFSYDVKMKEKGDIPEGYSVSREKKERFSLILESASTNQTSMYLCASSLSQFTGELFFGEGSRLTVL.

V is TRBV7-2 and J is TRBJ1-5, with 9 bases lining up with TRBD1. This CDR3 has 14 residues. CDR1 is SGHTA, CDR2 FQGNSA, per germline. Trimming took 3 bases from V and 4 from J; bases not matched to a gene: 1. The CDR3 sequence: CASSFGQGNQPQHF. CDR3 nucleotide sequence: TGTGCCAGCAGCTTCGGACAGGGGAATCAGCCCCAGCATTTT.

The V and J genes are TRBV27 and TRBJ2-7, with a possible D match to TRBD2 (6 bases). There are 14 residues in the CDR3. Trimming took 4 bases from V and 3 from J, leaving 13 bases between them. CDR1 and CDR2 (germline): MNHEY, SMNVEV (reference sequence). CDR3 in amino acids: CASSSPGTYYEQYF. The DNA for the CDR3 is TGTGCCAGCAGTTCACCCGGGACTTACTACGAGCAGTACTTC.

The chain recombines TRBV9 with TRBJ2-7; no reliable D call. The germline CDR1 and CDR2 sequences are SGDLS and YYNGEE. This CDR3 has 16 residues. The germline V and J ends were trimmed by 0 bases and 1 base, with 14 bases remaining between them. The CDR3 DNA sequence: TGTGCCAGCAGCGTAGCTCCGGCGGATAGATCCTACGAGCAGTACTTC. This encodes CASSVAPADRSYEQYF.

This clone was observed a few times. The chain has TRBV10-3 and TRBJ2-1, with 7 bases that match TRBD2. The CDR3 runs 16 residues. J was trimmed by 4 bases and V by 0 bases; bases with no gene match: 6. Germline-derived CDR1 and CDR2 are ENHRY and SYGVKD. The CDR3 DNA reads as TGTGCCATCAGTGAGTCGATGGGGGGGGATTACAATGAGCAGTTCTTC. It yields the protein CAISESMGGDYNEQFF.

The chain is built from TRBV27 and TRBJ2-7; weak D call: TRBD2 (5 bases). Per the germline V gene, CDR1 is MNHEY and CDR2 is SMNVEV (reference sequence). The CDR3 consists of 12 residues. V lost 8 bases and J 6 bases, leaving 14 bases between the germline ends. This chain's CDR3 is CASGRGLAEQYF. In nucleotides, the CDR3 is TGTGCCAGCGGCCGAGGGCTGGCCGAGCAGTACTTC.

This clone was observed a few times. The chain recombines TRBV4-2 with TRBJ2-4, with 8 bases fitting TRBD1. The V segment lost 0 bases and the J segment 8 bases; nucleotides outside the gene matches: 3. Germline V lookup: CDR1 LGHNA, CDR2 YNFKEQ. The length of the CDR3 is 14 residues. The CDR3 region has the DNA TGTGCCAGCAGCCAAGATGGACAGGGACACATTCAGTACTTC. Amino acid sequence: CASSQDGQGHIQYF.

The V call is TRBV14, the J call TRBJ2-6; D is unclear. V lost 1 base and J 0 bases, leaving 16 bases between the germline ends. The CDR3 has 19 amino acids. CDR1 SGHDN and CDR2 FVKESK come from the germline V gene. The CDR3 sequence is CASSQGTGSPPSGANVLTF. The CDR3 coding sequence is TGTGCCAGCAGCCAAGGAACGGGTTCCCCTCCCTCTGGGGCCAACGTCCTGACTTTC.

V usage is TRBV19 and J usage is TRBJ2-5; D is perhaps TRBD1 (5 bases). The V gene lost 2 bases and the J gene lost 5 bases, with 12 bases spanning the gap. There are 14 residues in the CDR3. Germline V gives CDR1 LNHDA, CDR2 SQIVND (reference sequence). CDR3 nucleotides: TGTGCCAGTAGTATAAACAGGCCATGGGAGACCCAGTACTTC. Protein: CASSINRPWETQYF. Filled out from reference TRBV19 and TRBJ2-5, the complete variable domain reads DGGITQSPKYLFRKEGQNVTLSCEQNLNHDAMYWYRQDPGQGLRLIYYSQIVNDFQKGDIAEGYSVSREKKESFPLTVTSAQKNPTAFYLCASSINRPWETQYFGPGTRLLVL.

This chain's CDR3 is CASWTGFQTDTQYF. For the CDR3, the DNA is TGTGCCAGCTGGACAGGGTTCCAAACAGATACGCAGTATTTT. This rearrangement joins TRBV2 to TRBJ2-3; 8 bases match TRBD1. The trim removed 8 bases at V and 3 bases at J, leaving 7 bases unmatched. The CDR3 totals 14 residues. The germline V gene encodes CDR1 SNHLY and CDR2 FYNNEI.

The CDR3 nucleotides read TGTGCCAGCTCACCGAACAGAAATCAGCCCCAGCATTTT. It specifies CASSPNRNQPQHF. The chain couples TRBV18 to TRBJ1-5, with D uncertain. Germline V gives CDR1 KGHSH, CDR2 LQKENI. The CDR3 length is 13 residues. The ends were cut back, 3 bases at V and 4 bases at J, with 7 bases in the middle.

V is TRBV5-3 and J is TRBJ1-2, with D tentatively TRBD1 (6 bases). TRBV5-3 is reported as an ORF; its role is uncertain. The V end was cut by 4 bases, the J end by 4 bases, with 20 bases between. CDR3 length: 16 amino acids. This CDR3 is CARSVKRDTAIYGYTF. CDR3 nucleotides: TGTGCCAGAAGCGTGAAAAGGGACACCGCAATCTATGGCTACACCTTC.